Following are 27 T cell receptor beta chains from one sample sequenced in a study of Graves' ophthalmopathy and Graves' hyperthyroidism. The authors amplified TCR beta CDR3 regions from RNA transcripts. The first round was an RT-PCR with HTBI primers, and the second round was a multiplex PCR. TCRdb used MiXCR to reprocess the multiplex PCR reads, holding one entry per CDR3 protein. The sample contains 580,000 or so distinct CDR3 sequences, less than 45% of which appear only once. The specimen sequenced was peripheral blood or thyroid tissue (not recorded which). All receptors derive from an adult man with Graves' hyperthyroidism.

This clonotype was counted only a few times. This may stem from a read error, because a much larger clone lies one nucleotide away. V and J are TRBV20-1 and TRBJ2-7; D is unclear. The CDR3 runs to 13 residues. Germline values: CDR1 DFQATT, CDR2 SNEGSKA (reference sequence). CDR3 amino acids: CSATKDGSYEQHF. The CDR3 region has the DNA TGCAGTGCTACGAAGGACGGCTCCTACGAGCAGCACTTC.

This chain links TRBV7-8 with TRBJ2-3; D not certain. Deletions cut 3 bases from V and 3 bases from J, with 10 bases between. CDR1 and CDR2 from the germline V gene are SGHVS and FQNEAQ. There are 14 residues in the CDR3. The CDR3 sequence: CASSFDKVTDTQYF. The DNA for the CDR3 is TGTGCCAGCAGCTTCGACAAAGTAACAGATACGCAGTATTTT.

Comments on this clonotype: A much larger clone sits a single nucleotide away, making a read error possible. J is TRBJ1-2 and V is TRBV7-9, with D unresolved. Germline CDR1 reads SEHNR; CDR2 reads FQNEAQ (reference sequence). This CDR3 is built from 14 residues. CDR3 coding DNA: TGTGCCAGCAGCTTTTTCGGAGTTAACTATGGCTGCACCTTC. This sequence encodes CASSFFGVNYGCTF.

Worth noting for this clonotype: Germline is not matched at one junction end, which may reflect a read error. This chain connects TRBV2 to TRBJ1-4, with D perhaps TRBD1 (5 bases). Germline-derived CDR1 and CDR2 are SNHLY and FYNNEI. The CDR3 consists of 10 residues. CDR3 sequence reads: CASSEKGSVF. The DNA of the CDR3 is TGTGCCAGCAGTGAAAAGGGGTCGGTGTTT.

The gene calls are TRBV6-5 and TRBJ1-2; 7 bases line up with TRBD1. Trimming took 6 bases from V and 6 from J; bases not matched to a gene: 7. The CDR3 consists of 13 residues. Germline V gives CDR1 MNHEY, CDR2 SVGAGI. The CDR3 nucleotides read TGTGCCAGCAGGGGCCGGGACAGAGATGGCTACACCTTC. Amino acid sequence: CASRGRDRDGYTF.

This clonotype was seen more than once but under ten times. The chain carries TRBV5-1 and TRBJ2-6; TRBD2 aligns across 14 bases. V lost 4 bases to trimming and J lost 0 bases; unmatched junction nucleotides: 9. The CDR3 runs to 20 residues. The germline gives CDR1 SGHRS, CDR2 YFSETQ. The CDR3 nucleotides are TGCGCCAGCAGCCAGGGGACTAGCGGGGGATTTCGCTCTGGGGCCAACGTCCTGACTTTC. It encodes CASSQGTSGGFRSGANVLTF.

This clonotype showed up many times. V and J are TRBV5-1 and TRBJ1-4; TRBD1 aligns across 8 bases. Trimming at V came to 3 bases and at J to 6 bases, leaving 4 bases not matched to a gene. The CDR3 totals 14 residues. Per the germline V gene, CDR1 is SGHRS and CDR2 is YFSETQ. CDR3 bases: TGCGCCAGCAGCTCCGGGACAGGACATGAAAAACTGTTTTTT. Translated, it gives CASSSGTGHEKLFF.

This clonotype has only a few counts. The junction departs from the called germline gene at one end, perhaps through a read error. The rearrangement links TRBV7-7 to TRBJ2-5; D is perhaps TRBD1 (6 bases). The CDR3 extends over 14 amino acids. Germline CDR1 is SSHAT and CDR2 is FNYEAQ (reference sequence). CDR3 nucleotides: TGTGCTAGCAGCTTAGGACAGTACCAAGAGACCCAGTACTTC. It yields the protein CASSLGQYQETQYF.

This clonotype was detected ten times or more. The chain recombines TRBV6-1 with TRBJ2-5; TRBD2 might be the D (5 bases). The ends were cut back, 4 bases at V and 2 bases at J, with 11 bases in the middle. The length of the CDR3 is 14 residues. Per germline, CDR1 MNHNS and CDR2 SASEGT. The CDR3 spells CASSVTRGQETQYF. The CDR3 region has the DNA TGTGCCAGCAGTGTAACTAGAGGGCAAGAGACCCAGTACTTC.

With respect to this clonotype: A much larger clone lies a single base off, so this may be a read error. This chain links TRBV19 with TRBJ2-7; possibly TRBD2 for D (5 bases). This CDR3 is built from 14 residues. Germline V gene sequence: CDR1 LNHDA, CDR2 SQIVND (reference sequence). The chain's CDR3 is CASSIVGESYERYF. DNA for the CDR3: TGTGCCAGTAGTATTGTTGGGGAGTCCTACGAGCGGTACTTC. Drawing the rest from reference TRBV19 and TRBJ2-7, the complete variable domain is DGGITQSPKYLFRKEGQNVTLSCEQNLNHDAMYWYRQDPGQGLRLIYYSQIVNDFQKGDIAEGYSVSREKKESFPLTVTSAQKNPTAFYLCASSIVGESYERYFGPGTRLTVT.

About this clonotype: At one end, the junction sequence differs from germline, possibly due to a read error. The chain employs TRBV12-5 and TRBJ1-3; D uncertain. Germline-derived CDR1 and CDR2 are LGHNT and FRNRAP. There are 14 residues in the CDR3. The CDR3 sequence is CASGFPAGGNTTYF. The CDR3 DNA reads as TGTGCTAGTGGTTTTCCCGCGGGAGGAAACACCACATATTTT.

Note on this clonotype: A read error may be the cause here, since a much bigger clone is one base away. The chain is built from TRBV10-3 and TRBJ1-1; D perhaps matches TRBD1 (5 bases). Germline assignment: CDR1 ENHRY and CDR2 SYGVKD. V was trimmed by 5 bases and J by 2 bases, leaving 12 bases between them. This CDR3 has 14 amino acids. The CDR3 DNA sequence: TGTGCCATCAGTTACCTGGGACCTAACACTGAAGCTTTCTTT. Translating gives CAISYLGPNTEAFF.

The rearrangement uses TRBV7-7 and TRBJ2-7, with D hard to call. CDR3 size: 16 residues. The V gene's germline CDR1 is SSHAT and CDR2 FNYEAQ (reference sequence). The DNA of the CDR3 is TGTGCTAGAGATATGGGCTGGCGCCTCGCCAACTACGAGCAGTACTTC. Translation gives CARDMGWRLANYEQYF.

This clonotype was picked up many times. One end of the junction varies from germline; a read error may be responsible. The chain links TRBV9 to TRBJ1-4; D uncertain. The CDR3 is 14 amino acids. The V gene's germline CDR1 is SGDLS and CDR2 YYNGEE. As DNA, the CDR3 is TGTGCCAGCAGCGAAAGATCCTTCAATGAGAAACTGTTTTTT. It translates to CASSERSFNEKLFF.

The sample holds a few counts of this clonotype. This chain uses TRBV2 with TRBJ2-3; D uncertain. The V end lost 1 base, the J end lost 7 bases, and 6 bases lay between the germline ends. CDR3 size: 12 residues. From germline, CDR1 is SNHLY and CDR2 FYNNEI. CDR3 sequence: CASSEDGNTQYF. The CDR3 DNA reads as TGTGCCAGCAGTGAAGATGGAAATACGCAGTATTTT. The full variable domain, rest sourced from reference TRBV2 and TRBJ2-3, is EPEVTQTPSHQVTQMGQEVILRCVPISNHLYFYWYRQILGQKVEFLVSFYNNEISEKSEIFDDQFSVERPDGSNFTLKIRSTKLEDSAMYFCASSEDGNTQYFGPGTRLTVL.

The V call is TRBV7-2, the J call TRBJ2-7; the match to TRBD2 covers 12 bases. Germline loops: CDR1 SGHTA, CDR2 FQGNSA. Unmatched junction bases numbered 13, after V lost 0 bases and J lost 7 bases. This CDR3 region has 18 residues. CDR3 bases: TGTGCCAGCAGCTTAGCCGGTTGGACTAGCGGGACTTACAATGAGCAGTACTTC. It specifies CASSLAGWTSGTYNEQYF.

Turning to this clonotype: Without the conserved terminal phenylalanine or tryptophan, this CDR3 likely stems from a read error. Because the CDR3's place on the DNA is in doubt, the DNA is left out and the CDR3 is given as listed by TCRdb. The chain employs TRBV20-1 and TRBJ2-5. Germline values: CDR1 DFQATT, CDR2 SNEGSKA (reference sequence). The CDR3 has 8 amino acids, counting both end residues. The CDR3 spells CSAGDSYY.

The table lists this clonotype with many counts. J is TRBJ1-2 and V is TRBV12-3 or TRBV12-4; TRBD1 is a possible D gene (5 bases). The CDR3 contains 14 residues. V was trimmed by 6 bases and J by 5 bases, leaving 16 bases between them. The DNA of the CDR3 is TGTGCCAGCAGCCAGCTTGGGCGGGGGTATGGCTACACCTTC. Translation gives CASSQLGRGYGYTF.

This clonotype was detected only a few times. The chain recombines TRBV5-1 with TRBJ1-5, with D possibly matching TRBD1 (5 bases). Germline values: CDR1 SGHRS, CDR2 YFSETQ. V was shortened by 0 bases and J by 3 bases, with 10 bases between the two germline ends. This CDR3 is built from 15 residues. This chain's CDR3 is CASSLGDSHNQPQHF. In DNA form, the CDR3 reads TGCGCCAGCAGCTTGGGAGACAGCCACAATCAGCCCCAGCATTTT.

The CDR3 is CASRMGGQGEKLFF. The CDR3 DNA sequence: TGTGCCAGCAGAATGGGGGGACAGGGTGAAAAACTGTTTTTT. This sequence joins TRBV2 and TRBJ1-4, with TRBD1 identical over 9 bases. This CDR3 region has 14 residues. Germline CDR1 reads SNHLY; CDR2 reads FYNNEI. Trimming took 6 bases from V and 7 from J; bases not matched to a gene: 6.

This clonotype was counted ten times or more. The genes are TRBV7-9 and TRBJ2-7; D unresolved. Trimming removed 6 bases at V and 3 bases at J, with 12 bases between. This CDR3 has 13 residues. Per the germline V gene, CDR1 is SEHNR and CDR2 is FQNEAQ (reference sequence). The CDR3 DNA sequence: TGTGCCAGCAGTCCCGGCCCAATCTACGAGCAGTACTTC. Translated: CASSPGPIYEQYF.

About this clonotype itself: A much larger clone differs from this one at a single base, so this may be a read error. The chain combines TRBV5-1 with TRBJ1-2; D call uncertain. Per the germline V gene, CDR1 is SGHRS and CDR2 is YFSETQ. CDR3 length equals 15 residues. The CDR3 DNA reads TGCGCCAGCAGCTTGCTCGGCAAGGAGAGCTATGGCTGCACCTTC. It encodes CASSLLGKESYGCTF.

This clonotype was seen many times. The CDR3 sequence: CSASKQGARETQYF. For the CDR3, the DNA is TGCAGTGCTAGTAAACAGGGGGCCCGAGAGACCCAGTACTTC. This sequence joins TRBV20-1 and TRBJ2-5; 9 positions match TRBD1. Germline CDR1 reads DFQATT; CDR2 reads SNEGSKA (reference sequence). The junction had 6 bases not matched to a gene; V was cut back by 3 bases and J by 4 bases. The CDR3 spans 14 residues.

A few counts support this clonotype. The J gene is TRBJ2-2, the V gene TRBV27; 9 bases fit TRBD2. Germline V gene data show CDR1 as MNHEY and CDR2 as SMNVEV (reference sequence). Germline trimming cut 4 bases from V and 6 bases from J; bases unmatched to any gene: 12. This CDR3 is built from 17 residues. CDR3 sequence reads: CASSYLAVREGPGELFF. The CDR3 DNA reads TGTGCCAGCAGTTACCTGGCTGTGCGGGAGGGCCCCGGGGAGCTGTTTTTT.

This clonotype has a handful of counts. The gene calls are TRBV5-1 and TRBJ2-2; TRBD2 might be the D (5 bases). Trimming shortened V by 4 bases and J by 7 bases, and 8 bases separated the two germline ends. Germline loops: CDR1 SGHRS, CDR2 YFSETQ. The length of the CDR3 is 12 residues. Here the CDR3 DNA reads TGCGCCAGCAGCACTAGTTTCGGGGAGCTGTTTTTT. Residues: CASSTSFGELFF. Full variable domain (outside the CDR3, taken from reference TRBV5-1 and TRBJ2-2): KAGVTQTPRYLIKTRGQQVTLSCSPISGHRSVSWYQQTPGQGLQFLFEYFSETQRNKGNFPGRFSGRQFSNSRSEMNVSTLELGDSALYLCASSTSFGELFFGEGSRLTVL.

The genes are TRBV20-1 and TRBJ1-4; D gene ambiguous. V lost 3 bases, J lost 0 bases, and 8 bases lay in between. Germline V lookup: CDR1 DFQATT, CDR2 SNEGSKA (reference sequence). The CDR3 totals 14 residues. The CDR3 loop is CSARVSSTNEKLFF. The CDR3 region has the DNA TGCAGTGCTAGGGTCAGCTCAACTAATGAAAAACTGTTTTTT.

This clonotype was observed at least ten times. V and J are TRBV29-1 and TRBJ1-6; no firm D call. There are 13 residues in the CDR3. The germline gives CDR1 SQVTM, CDR2 ANQGSEA. V was cut by 5 bases and J by 4 bases, with 9 bases left in between. The CDR3 reads CSVSPNYNSPLHF. For the CDR3, the DNA is TGCAGCGTTTCCCCGAATTATAATTCACCCCTCCACTTT.